This is a list of T cell receptor beta chains from one sample in a study of cytomegalovirus exposure and HLA in healthy donors. Repertoires were generated with immunoSEQ multiplex PCR, while TCRdb's copy carries only in-frame clones and drops some. In the table there are around 190,000 clones, 86% of which are singletons. The source material was PBMCs. Receptor source: a woman between 18 and 30 years old in good health and CMV-seronegative. Each CDR3 is given with its conserved first and last residue. A D gene is named only where the DNA matches it firmly. Part of the rows lack a size; the others show once, few, many or a class for expanded clones.

>TRBV27|TRBJ2-7|NA|NA
CASSLAGRGDEQYF
TGTGCCAGCAGCCTTGCAGGCAGGGGGGACGAGCAGTACTTC
>TRBV5-6|TRBJ1-1|once|NA
CASSLNGVNTEAFF
TGTGCCAGCAGCTTGAACGGGGTTAACACTGAAGCTTTCTTT
>TRBV7-2|TRBJ2-7|NA|TRBD2
CASSQSGRYEQYF
TGTGCCAGCAGCCAAAGCGGGAGGTACGAGCAGTACTTC
>TRBV5-4|TRBJ1-5|NA|TRBD1
CASSLDRGNQPQHF
TGTGCCAGCAGCCTCGACAGGGGCAATCAGCCCCAGCATTTT
>TRBV5-1|TRBJ2-5|NA|TRBD2
CASSTDLGIAGLKETQYF
TGCGCCAGCAGCACTGACCTGGGGATAGCGGGTTTAAAAGAGACCCAGTACTTC
>TRBV7-8|TRBJ2-2|NA|TRBD2
CASSLAARAGELFF
TGTGCCAGCAGCCTAGCGGCTCGGGCCGGGGAGCTGTTTTTT
>TRBV5-6|TRBJ1-1|NA|NA
CASNRRVSAEAFF
TGTGCCAGCAACAGGCGTGTATCCGCTGAAGCTTTCTTT
>TRBV6-1|TRBJ1-1|NA|NA
CASSEAQDTEAFF
TGTGCCAGCAGTGAAGCGCAGGACACTGAAGCTTTCTTT
>TRBV29-1|TRBJ1-6|NA|NA
CSVQDTAFSPLHF
TGCAGCGTACAAGACACCGCCTTTTCACCCCTCCACTTT
>TRBV5-6|TRBJ2-1|NA|TRBD1
CASSLGRDRGQFF
TGTGCCAGCAGCTTGGGCCGGGACAGGGGTCAGTTCTTC
>TRBV18|TRBJ2-7|NA|NA
CASSPGRSYEQYF
TGTGCCAGCTCACCAGGGAGATCCTACGAGCAGTACTTC
>TRBV29-1|TRBJ2-2|NA|NA
CSVVWGSGGGTGELFF
TGCAGCGTTGTATGGGGGTCTGGGGGCGGCACCGGGGAGCTGTTTTTT
>TRBV5-1|TRBJ2-2|NA|TRBD1
CASSSSRDRTGELFF
TGCGCCAGCAGCTCGTCCCGGGACAGGACCGGGGAGCTGTTTTTT
>TRBV30|TRBJ2-5|NA|TRBD1
CAWTLGSTTGTAQETQYF
TGTGCCTGGACCCTGGGGTCAACAACCGGGACAGCTCAAGAGACCCAGTACTTC
>TRBV7-7|TRBJ2-5|NA|NA
CASSSDRQETQYF
TGTGCCAGCAGCTCCGACAGGCAAGAGACCCAGTACTTC
>TRBV5-6|TRBJ2-2|once|TRBD2
CASSRRPGLAGRTGELFF
TGTGCCAGCAGCAGGCGTCCGGGACTAGCGGGACGAACCGGGGAGCTGTTTTTT
>TRBV7-8|TRBJ1-1|NA|NA
CASSSKRLPRGPEAFF
TGTGCCAGCAGCTCCAAAAGACTCCCAAGGGGTCCTGAAGCTTTCTTT
>TRBV30|TRBJ2-1|NA|NA
CAWSVRGISYNEQFF
TGTGCCTGGAGTGTACGAGGGATCTCCTACAATGAGCAGTTCTTC
>TRBV18|TRBJ1-1|NA|NA
CASSPPVGNTEAFF
TGTGCCAGCTCACCACCCGTCGGGAACACTGAAGCTTTCTTT
>TRBV30|TRBJ1-1|NA|TRBD1
CAWRLTGGMNTEAFF
TGTGCCTGGAGACTCACAGGGGGGATGAACACTGAAGCTTTCTTT
>TRBV9|TRBJ1-2|NA|TRBD1
CASSSTGGDLYYGYTF
TGTGCCAGCAGCTCGACAGGGGGTGATCTTTACTATGGCTACACCTTC
>TRBV7-9|TRBJ2-7|NA|TRBD2
CASSRTGLLYEQYF
TGTGCCAGCAGTCGGACGGGACTACTCTACGAGCAGTACTTC
>TRBV14|TRBJ1-1|NA|TRBD1
CASRHGQGNTEAFF
TGTGCCAGCAGACACGGACAGGGGAACACTGAAGCTTTCTTT
>TRBV19|TRBJ1-4|NA|NA
CASTRLGGSGEKLFF
TGTGCCAGTACCCGATTAGGAGGGAGTGGAGAAAAACTGTTTTTT
>TRBV25-1|TRBJ1-1|NA|TRBD1
CASSAGTGGLRAFF
TGTGCCAGCAGTGCCGGGACAGGGGGCCTCCGGGCTTTCTTT
>TRBV6-1|TRBJ2-7|NA|NA
CASSELRVTEQYF
TGTGCCAGCAGTGAACTCAGGGTCACCGAGCAGTACTTC
>TRBV29-1|TRBJ1-1|NA|TRBD1
CSALLTGEWAEAFF
TGCAGCGCCTTACTGACAGGGGAGTGGGCTGAAGCTTTCTTT
>TRBV11-1|TRBJ2-5|NA|NA
CASSSQRETQYF
TGTGCCAGCAGCTCCCAGCGTGAGACCCAGTACTTC
>TRBV4-1|TRBJ2-3|NA|NA
CASSQDFSGGQTDTQYF
TGCGCCAGCAGCCAAGACTTCTCCGGGGGGCAGACAGATACGCAGTATTTT
>TRBV27|TRBJ1-1|NA|TRBD1
CASSLRGQGTEAFF
TGTGCCAGCAGCCTCAGGGGGCAGGGCACTGAAGCTTTCTTT
>TRBV19|TRBJ1-6|NA|NA
CASSIADSPLHF
TGTGCCAGTAGTATTGCGGATTCACCCCTCCACTTT
>TRBV27|TRBJ2-7|NA|TRBD1
CASSSGTGFYEQYF
TGTGCCAGCTCTTCCGGGACAGGGTTCTACGAGCAGTACTTC
>TRBV7-9|TRBJ1-4|NA|TRBD1
CASSLGQQNEKLFF
TGTGCCAGCAGCCTGGGACAGCAAAATGAAAAACTGTTTTTT
>TRBV10-3|TRBJ1-2|NA|NA
CAISDPGLRYGYTF
TGTGCCATCAGTGATCCGGGACTCCGCTATGGCTACACCTTC
>TRBV4-1|TRBJ2-7|once|TRBD1
CASSQDGTGYYEQYF
TGCGCCAGCAGCCAAGACGGGACAGGGTACTACGAGCAGTACTTC
>TRBV10-2|TRBJ1-5|NA|TRBD1
CASDATDRSNQPQHF
TGCGCCAGCGATGCTACGGACAGGAGCAATCAGCCCCAGCATTTT
>TRBV9|TRBJ2-3|NA|TRBD2
CASSVGTSGYTDTQYF
TGTGCCAGCAGCGTCGGGACTAGCGGTTACACAGATACGCAGTATTTT
>TRBV10-3|TRBJ2-7|NA|TRBD1
CAIRHGTGISYEQYF
TGTGCCATCAGACACGGGACAGGGATATCCTACGAGCAGTACTTC
>TRBV4-2|TRBJ2-1|NA|TRBD2
CASSQTSGSFYNEQFF
TGTGCCAGCAGCCAAACTAGCGGGAGCTTCTACAATGAGCAGTTCTTC
>TRBV29-1|TRBJ2-4|NA|TRBD1
CSVEMFRTGAKNIQYF
TGCAGCGTTGAGATGTTCAGGACAGGGGCCAAAAACATTCAGTACTTC
>TRBV18|TRBJ2-5|NA|NA
CASSPSIRQETQYF
TGTGCCAGCTCTCCTTCAATTAGACAAGAGACCCAGTACTTC
>TRBV10-1|TRBJ1-6|once|NA
CASSDTGIAALHF
TGCGCCAGCAGTGATACGGGGATAGCGGCCCTCCACTTT
>TRBV7-9|TRBJ1-2|NA|NA
CASSREYGYTF
TGTGCCAGCAGCCGGGAATATGGCTACACCTTC
>TRBV11-3|TRBJ1-1|NA|TRBD1
CASSLQGQGTEAFF
TGTGCCAGCAGCTTACAGGGACAGGGAACTGAAGCTTTCTTT
>TRBV11-3|TRBJ2-1|NA|NA
CASSLTGAYNEQFF
TGTGCCAGCAGCTTAACGGGGGCCTACAATGAGCAGTTCTTC